The rows below give T cell receptor beta chains drawn from one sample of a study of cytomegalovirus exposure and HLA in healthy donors. Data came from immunoSEQ multiplex PCR; TCRdb stores just in-frame clones and leaves some out. The sample lists approximately 160,000 clones; more than 60% were seen once. Sequenced input: PBMCs. These receptors originate from a woman aged 35 to 49 in good health and CMV-seropositive. The CDR3 runs from the conserved cysteine through the conserved F or W. Some rows mark clone size as missing; the rest say once, few, many or name a class of expanded clone.

clone_size | j_call | v_call | cdr3_aa
- | TRBJ1-6 | TRBV2 | CASREDSNNSPLHF
few | TRBJ1-2 | TRBV5-6 | CASSEWGQFNYGYTF
- | TRBJ1-6 | TRBV27 | CASGPRGTHNSPLHF
- | TRBJ2-2 | TRBV30 | CAWNLGQNTGELFF
- | TRBJ1-6 | TRBV7-9 | CASSFDGQGPSSPLHF
once | TRBJ2-1 | TRBV15 | CATSRVEGLADNEQFF
- | TRBJ1-3 | TRBV7-8 | CASSVGQFSTVENTIYF
- | TRBJ1-1 | TRBV4-1 | CASRLTSSGTEAFF
- | TRBJ1-1 | TRBV4-2 | CASSQGDSTGSFF
- | TRBJ1-2 | TRBV4-2 | CASSQDPSGNYGYTF
- | TRBJ2-5 | TRBV4-1 | CASSQGGVQETQYF
few | TRBJ1-2 | TRBV27 | CASSLSRTPRGYTF
- | TRBJ2-1 | TRBV9 | CASSAQPTSGGSNEQFF
- | TRBJ1-2 | TRBV13 | CASSRRSGAGGYTF
- | TRBJ1-2 | TRBV15 | CATSTEKGGANGYTF
- | TRBJ2-3 | TRBV5-4 | CASSLAAGRRDTQYF
- | TRBJ1-1 | TRBV6-5 | CASSYQQSLNTEAFF
- | TRBJ2-7 | TRBV30 | CASTGTVSYEQHF
- | TRBJ2-1 | TRBV19 | CASSFGPGGTNEQFF
- | TRBJ1-4 | TRBV6-5 | CASSTDRGKEKLFF
once | TRBJ2-2 | TRBV5-1 | CASSKGQGVNTGELFF
once | TRBJ1-1 | TRBV7-2 | CASSLSRTEAFF
- | TRBJ1-2 | TRBV28 | CASFSYGYTF
- | TRBJ1-3 | TRBV5-1 | CASSYGTGASGNTIYF
- | TRBJ1-1 | TRBV4-3 | CASSHYYRGENTEAFF
- | TRBJ1-2 | TRBV6-1 | CASSVGGAVYGYTF
once | TRBJ2-3 | TRBV2 | CASPGLRTDTQYF
once | TRBJ1-6 | TRBV28 | CASSEQGGGSPLHF
- | TRBJ2-4 | TRBV4-3 | CASSQELRDSWNIQYF
- | TRBJ1-6 | TRBV19 | CASSDAGTGYNSPLHF
- | TRBJ2-5 | TRBV28 | CASSLIGTGEETQYF
- | TRBJ2-7 | TRBV5-1 | CASSWTGSEQYF
- | TRBJ1-3 | TRBV5-1 | CASSLAGWGGNTIYF
- | TRBJ2-3 | TRBV27 | CASRTSGGYGDTQYF
- | TRBJ1-1 | TRBV28 | CASSLFGQSGTEAFF
- | TRBJ1-4 | TRBV6-6 | CASSSRTDNEKLFF
few | TRBJ1-2 | TRBV6-5 | CASSYLGSDWHTF
- | TRBJ1-2 | TRBV5-4 | CASSPRRKEVYGYTF
- | TRBJ2-7 | TRBV30 | CAWRGKTDRYEQYF
- | TRBJ1-3 | TRBV7-2 | CASSQRQGWEETSIYF
- | TRBJ2-7 | TRBV7-9 | CASSSQGLGTYEQYF
- | TRBJ2-7 | TRBV4-3 | CASSAAVGAGTYEQYF
- | TRBJ2-5 | TRBV6-1 | CASSGTSGSGAQYF
- | TRBJ1-4 | TRBV30 | CAWSGTNEGEKLFF
- | TRBJ1-5 | TRBV28 | CASSLYRGGLMGNQPQHF
- | TRBJ2-1 | TRBV6-5 | CASSGTGNEQFF
- | TRBJ2-4 | TRBV5-4 | CASSLGGQGKNSQYF
few | TRBJ2-7 | TRBV6-6 | CASRWTSGYEQYF
- | TRBJ2-5 | TRBV11-1 | CASSRDRGEQETQYF
- | TRBJ1-1 | TRBV9 | CASSVRDLEAFF
- | TRBJ2-7 | TRBV28 | CASSIQGGFSYEQYF
once | TRBJ1-2 | TRBV9 | CASSVGQGGIYGYTF
- | TRBJ1-5 | TRBV28 | CASSSGGQPQHF
few | TRBJ1-2 | TRBV4-3 | CASSQDRVGSYGYTF
- | TRBJ2-1 | TRBV18 | CASSPGQVTYNEQFF
few | TRBJ1-3 | TRBV7-9 | CASSPTGVGNTIYF
- | TRBJ1-3 | TRBV9 | CASSVQGNTGNTIYF